The sequence of this T cell receptor (beta chain) was determined in a study of cytomegalovirus exposure and HLA in healthy donors. Broader study findings: TCR beta chains numbering some 160 were designated cytomegalovirus-associated. Presence/absence results assume similar sequencing depth per donor, which may not hold.

After removal of 6 bases from V and 2 bases from J, the junction contained 7 bases not matched to a gene. Germline CDR1 reads SGHNT; CDR2 reads YYREEE (reference sequence). CDR3 length: 14 amino acids. With regard to this clone: Its antigen is unidentified.

Primers for the PCR totalled 60 Vbeta and 13 Jbeta. Sequenced by immunoSEQ multiplex PCR; TCRdb stores in-frame clones only, minus some. The sample lists more than 75,000 clones, 80% to 90% occurring once. What was sequenced was PBMCs. The origin of this receptor is a man younger than 30 in good health and CMV-seronegative. The chain employs TRBV5-4 and TRBJ2-5, with 7 bases that match TRBD2. CDR3 sequence (DNA): TGTGCCAGCACAATGGCGGGGGAACAAGAGACCCAGTACTTC. Its translation: CASTMAGEQETQYF. Filled out from reference TRBV5-4 and TRBJ2-5, the complete variable domain reads ETGVTQSPTHLIKTRGQQVTLRCSSQSGHNTVSWYQQALGQGPQFIFQYYREEENGRGNFPPRFSGLQFPNYSSELNVNALELDDSALYLCASTMAGEQETQYFGPGTRLLVL.